The clone carrying this T cell receptor (beta chain) was seen at least ten times. Its specificity is not known. Documented time point: patch test 1, 2 weeks after DPC sensitization. Specified treatment: therapeutic diphenylcyclopropenone sensitization with weekly scalp DPC. This specimen belongs to a study of human T cells and chemical hapten exposure. Overall study: Skin on the upper inner arm, roughly 2 cm by roughly 2 cm in size, was sensitized with 2% DPC. Read at 6 days, the patch tests placed 0.01% DPC on the upper back.

TCRdb analysed the RACE reads with MiXCR anew, one entry per CDR3 protein. The sample includes tens of thousands of distinct CDR3 sequences, approximately 9.4% of them seen just once. V was cut by 3 bases and J by 0 bases, with 2 bases left in between. Germline loops: CDR1 DFQATT, CDR2 SNEGSKA (reference sequence). The CDR3 covers 11 residues. Regarding the study as a whole: After DPC sensitization, TCRs above 1 in 1000 frequency showed no change.

The V call is TRBV20-1, the J call TRBJ2-5; D gene uncertain. This TCR derives from a woman in her 40s with alopecia areata. Some clones in this sample may be carry-over from other donors' samples. Sequences were derived from whole blood, sampled in connection with sensitization to the hapten diphenylcyclopropenone (DPC). This chain's CDR3 is CSARYQETQYF. CDR3 in DNA: TGCAGTGCTAGGTACCAAGAGACCCAGTACTTC.